The 20 T cell receptor beta chains presented below share a single source sample, sequenced in a study of vaccination effects on CD4 cells after COVID-19. ViraFEST used viral peptide pools to expand antigen-specific CD4+ T cells before sequencing. Upon completion of under eleven days in culture, CD4+ T cells were isolated. The study found no prior SARS-CoV-2 infection in the vaccine recipients, who tested negative for nucleocapsid antibodies. Their antigen targets remain unknown. Generated by immunoSEQ multiplex PCR, the TCRdb table keeps only in-frame clones and is missing some. The data contain tens of thousands of clones, roughly 70% of them seen just once; the ten biggest clones take up 2.5% to 4%. The specimen was CD4+ T cells from PBMCs cultured with SARS-CoV-2 spike peptides, collected before COVID-19 vaccination. The source is a human donor who received a COVID-19 vaccine.

The genes are TRBV3-1 (or the pseudogene TRBV3-2) and TRBJ2-5; the D gene is possibly TRBD2 (6 bases). V was trimmed by 6 bases and J by 5 bases, leaving 22 bases between them. CDR3 size: 16 residues. CDR1 LGHDT and CDR2 YNNKEL come from the germline V gene (reference sequence). The CDR3 bases are TGTGCCAGCAGGCTTCGGGAGTCACTAGCAAGGGAGACCCAGTACTTC. This gives the protein CASRLRESLARETQYF.

This chain uses TRBV7-2 with TRBJ1-2, with TRBD1 as a possible D gene (5 bases). The V gene lost 4 bases and the J gene lost 5 bases, with 14 bases spanning the gap. The CDR3 extends over 14 amino acids. Per the germline V gene, CDR1 is SGHTA and CDR2 is FQGNSA. The CDR3 loop reads CASSSGTAAYGYTF. The CDR3 DNA reads as TGTGCCAGCAGCTCCGGGACGGCCGCTTATGGCTACACCTTC.

The V and J genes are TRBV7-9 and TRBJ2-3; 8 bases align to TRBD2. This CDR3 has 15 residues. The ends lost 0 bases at V and 5 bases at J; junction bases unmatched: 4. Germline V gene lookup returns CDR1 SEHNR and CDR2 FQNEAQ (reference sequence). The CDR3 spells CASSLASGGEDTQYF. CDR3 in DNA: TGTGCCAGCAGCTTAGCTTCCGGGGGGGAAGATACGCAGTATTTT.

The CDR3 sequence is CASSQVDAAYGYTF. The CDR3 nucleotides read TGTGCCAGCAGCCAAGTGGACGCAGCCTATGGCTACACCTTC. V gene TRBV3-1 (or the pseudogene TRBV3-2) combines with J gene TRBJ1-2, with D unclear. Germline V gives CDR1 LGHDT, CDR2 YNNKEL (reference sequence). V was clipped by 1 base and J by 4 bases, with 10 bases between them. This CDR3 is built from 14 residues.

The CDR3 region has the DNA TGTGCCAGCAGCTCACGGTCGGGAGATTATGGTCCTGGTACGCAGTATTTT. Protein sequence: CASSSRSGDYGPGTQYF. The chain has TRBV7-6 and TRBJ2-3, with a possible D match to TRBD2 (6 bases). V dropped 4 bases and J dropped 8 bases, with 25 bases sitting between them. The CDR3 extends over 17 amino acids. Germline V gene data show CDR1 as SGHVS and CDR2 as FNYEAQ.

CDR3 protein: CATGAGQKETQYF. The CDR3 DNA reads TGTGCCACCGGGGCCGGCCAGAAAGAGACCCAGTACTTC. The genes are TRBV28 and TRBJ2-5; the D call may be TRBD1 or TRBD2 (5 bases each). The CDR3 runs to 13 residues. V lost 10 bases, J lost 3 bases, and 15 bases lay in between. Per germline, CDR1 MDHEN and CDR2 SYDVKM.

In its sample, this clone was seen once. Here the CDR3 DNA reads TGTGCCTGGAAGCCGGGGGGGCCTGGAGAGCAGTACTTC. It yields the protein CAWKPGGPGEQYF. The chain uses TRBV30 and TRBJ2-7, with TRBD2 matching 8 bases. Germline trimming cut 4 bases from V and 7 bases from J; bases unmatched to any gene: 9. The V gene's germline CDR1 is GTSNPN and CDR2 SVGIG (reference sequence). CDR3 size: 13 residues.

V usage is TRBV11-3 and J usage is TRBJ2-7; TRBD2 matches 14 bases. V was pared by 6 bases and J by 4 bases, with 14 bases of the junction left unmatched. The CDR3 runs 18 residues. Germline assignment: CDR1 SGHNT and CDR2 YENEEA. In DNA form, the CDR3 reads TGTGCCAGCAGGAGACCGGGACTAGCGGGAGTATCGTCATACGAGCAGTACTTC. Protein product: CASRRPGLAGVSSYEQYF.

The chain combines TRBV15 with TRBJ1-1; D gene unclear. Per the germline V gene, CDR1 is LNHNV and CDR2 is YYDKDF (reference sequence). V lost 2 bases to trimming and J lost 1 base, with 14 bases between them. The CDR3 spans 16 residues. CDR3 amino acids: CATSRFPADKNTEAFF. CDR3 coding DNA: TGTGCCACCAGCAGATTTCCCGCAGACAAGAACACTGAAGCTTTCTTT.

The rearrangement uses TRBV11-2 and TRBJ2-3; no reliable D call. Trimming shortened V by 1 base and J by 2 bases, and 13 bases separated the two germline ends. Germline lookup yields CDR1 SGHAT and CDR2 FQNNGV. The CDR3 runs 16 residues. The CDR3 here is CASSLGSRSFTDTQYF. CDR3 in DNA: TGTGCCAGCAGCTTAGGGTCGAGGTCTTTCACAGATACGCAGTATTTT.

The V gene is TRBV27, the J gene TRBJ1-6; D might be TRBD1 (5 bases). V was clipped by 3 bases and J by 14 bases, with 20 bases between them. The germline V gene encodes CDR1 MNHEY and CDR2 SMNVEV (reference sequence). CDR3 length: 15 residues. CDR3 coding DNA: TGTGCCAGCAGTTTGGACAAAGAAGGGTTAAAATCCCTCCACTTT. Protein: CASSLDKEGLKSLHF.

The V gene is TRBV2, the J gene TRBJ2-2, with 9 nucleotides matching TRBD2. V was pared by 4 bases and J by 5 bases, with 8 bases of the junction left unmatched. Germline V gives CDR1 SNHLY, CDR2 FYNNEI. The CDR3 covers 16 residues. The CDR3 is CASSGESGGFTGELFF. CDR3 nucleotides: TGTGCCAGCAGTGGAGAAAGCGGGGGGTTTACCGGGGAGCTGTTTTTT.

The chain carries TRBV19 and TRBJ2-1; 8 bases are shared with TRBD1. The CDR3 covers 16 residues. Germline V CDR1 and CDR2: LNHDA, SQIVND (reference sequence). V dropped 5 bases and J dropped 5; count of bases not matched to a gene: 11. The CDR3 bases are TGTGCCAGTAGTGGACCCGGACAGGGTGGCGACAATGAGCAGTTCTTC. Translating gives CASSGPGQGGDNEQFF.

The chain links TRBV12-3 or TRBV12-4 to TRBJ1-5; the match to TRBD1 covers 9 bases. The J segment lost 7 bases and the V segment lost 6 bases, leaving 4 bases of the junction unmatched. This CDR3 has 13 residues. Here the CDR3 reads CASRITGGQPQHF. CDR3 DNA: TGTGCCAGCAGGATAACAGGGGGCCAGCCCCAGCATTTT.

The chain recombines TRBV19 with TRBJ2-3; D is perhaps TRBD1 (5 bases). The V end lost 3 bases, the J end lost 4 bases, and 8 bases lay between the germline ends. The CDR3 is 13 amino acids. Germline V gives CDR1 LNHDA, CDR2 SQIVND (reference sequence). This chain's CDR3 is CASSIQGSDTQYF. The CDR3 DNA reads TGTGCCAGTAGTATCCAGGGTTCAGATACGCAGTATTTT.

The V gene is TRBV2, the J gene TRBJ1-5; TRBD1 might be the D (5 bases). V dropped 3 bases and J dropped 4 bases, with 13 bases sitting between them. Germline loops: CDR1 SNHLY, CDR2 FYNNEI. This CDR3 region has 15 residues. CDR3 sequence (DNA): TGTGCCAGCAGTGAGGGGCTCACCGATAATCAGCCCCAGCATTTT. Translation: CASSEGLTDNQPQHF.

This CDR3 is CASSTLQGAANEKLFF. The CDR3 region has the DNA TGTGCCAGCAGCACCCTCCAAGGAGCGGCCAATGAAAAACTGTTTTTT. This chain connects TRBV7-8 to TRBJ1-4; D gene uncertain. CDR1 SGHVS and CDR2 FQNEAQ come from the germline V gene. The V end lost 5 bases, the J end lost 5 bases, and 18 bases lay between the germline ends. The CDR3 is 16 residues long.

The chain combines TRBV2 with TRBJ2-6, with D uncertain. Germline V gene data show CDR1 as SNHLY and CDR2 as FYNNEI. V lost 4 bases, J lost 0 bases, and 7 bases lay in between. CDR3 length: 15 amino acids. CDR3 nucleotide sequence: TGTGCCAGCAGTGCCGGTTTCTCTGGGGCCAACGTCCTGACTTTC. This translates into CASSAGFSGANVLTF.

This clone was observed once. The chain couples TRBV10-2 to TRBJ1-6, with 7 bases matching TRBD1. The V and J ends lost 11 bases and 8 bases, in that order; junction bases with no gene match: 15. Germline CDR1 WSHSY, CDR2 SAAADI. The CDR3 totals 15 residues. The CDR3 sequence is CAAHPPGQKYSPLHF. The CDR3, as DNA: TGCGCCGCCCACCCCCCGGGACAGAAATATTCACCCCTCCACTTT.

The CDR3 nucleotides read TGTGCCAGCAGCCTAACCACAGGGATAACTGAAGCTTTCTTT. The encoded protein is CASSLTTGITEAFF. J is TRBJ1-1 and V is TRBV3-1 (or the pseudogene TRBV3-2), with D possibly being TRBD1 (6 bases). Deletions cut 4 bases from V and 5 bases from J, with 14 bases between. Germline assignment: CDR1 LGHDT and CDR2 YNNKEL (reference sequence). The CDR3 has 14 residues.